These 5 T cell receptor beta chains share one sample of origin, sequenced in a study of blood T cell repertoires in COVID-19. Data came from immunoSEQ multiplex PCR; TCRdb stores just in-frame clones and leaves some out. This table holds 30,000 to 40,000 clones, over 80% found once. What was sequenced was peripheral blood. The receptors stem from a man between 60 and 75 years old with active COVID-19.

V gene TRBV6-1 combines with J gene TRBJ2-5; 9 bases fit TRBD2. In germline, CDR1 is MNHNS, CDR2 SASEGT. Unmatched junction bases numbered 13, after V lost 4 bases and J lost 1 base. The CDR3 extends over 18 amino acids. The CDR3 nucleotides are TGTGCCAGCAGTGGACCGACGACCCGACTAGCGGCCCAAGAGACCCAGTACTTC. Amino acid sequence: CASSGPTTRLAAQETQYF.

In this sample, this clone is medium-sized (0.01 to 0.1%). CDR3 loop: CASSLGNTEAFF. In nucleotides, the CDR3 is TGCGCCAGCAGCCTCGGGAACACTGAAGCTTTCTTT. This chain joins TRBV4-1 and TRBJ1-1; D is unclear. CDR3 length equals 12 residues. Germline assignment: CDR1 MGHRA and CDR2 YSYEKL. The V end lost 4 bases, the J end lost 1 base, and 4 bases lay between the germline ends.

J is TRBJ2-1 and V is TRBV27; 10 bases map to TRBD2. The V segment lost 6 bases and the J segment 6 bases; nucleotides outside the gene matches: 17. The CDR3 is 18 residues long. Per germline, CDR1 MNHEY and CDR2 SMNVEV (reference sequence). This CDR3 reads CASSPQERSGRAVNEQFF. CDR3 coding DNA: TGTGCCAGCAGCCCACAAGAACGGAGCGGGAGGGCGGTCAATGAGCAGTTCTTC.

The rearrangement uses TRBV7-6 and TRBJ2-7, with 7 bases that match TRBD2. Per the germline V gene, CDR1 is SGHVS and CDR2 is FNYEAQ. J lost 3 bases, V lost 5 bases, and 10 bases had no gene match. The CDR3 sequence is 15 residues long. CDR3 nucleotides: TGTGCCAGCAGCGCTACCGCCGGGACTAACTACGAGCAGTACTTC. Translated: CASSATAGTNYEQYF.

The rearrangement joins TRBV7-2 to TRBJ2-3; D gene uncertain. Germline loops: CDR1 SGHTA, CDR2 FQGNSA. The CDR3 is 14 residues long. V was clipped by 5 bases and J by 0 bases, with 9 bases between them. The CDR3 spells CASSPTTSTDTQYF. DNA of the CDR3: TGTGCCAGCAGCCCAACTACTAGCACAGATACGCAGTATTTT.